The rows below give T cell receptor beta chains drawn from one sample of a study of memory CD4+ T cells and cytomegalovirus serostatus. Using immunoSEQ multiplex PCR, the repertoire was profiled, and TCRdb retains in-frame clones only, with some absent. The sample includes about 56,000 clones, 82% of them seen just once. Input material: memory CD4+ T cells from blood. The receptors shown here come from an adult in good health and CMV-seronegative. Both conserved end residues are part of each CDR3. A D gene is named only where the DNA matches it firmly. Rows may omit the clone size; those that give it use once, few, many or a size class.

J	D	size	V	DNA	CDR3
TRBJ2-4	.	once	TRBV15	TGTGCCACCAGCCCCCGGGACGGAAAAAACATTCAGTACTTC	CATSPRDGKNIQYF
TRBJ2-2	TRBD1	once	TRBV19	TGTGCCAGTAGTATAGGACAGGGGTGGGACACCGGGGAGCTGTTTTTT	CASSIGQGWDTGELFF
TRBJ1-1	.	.	TRBV7-3	TGTGCCAGCAGCTTAGGGCGGATGAACACTGAAGCTTTCTTT	CASSLGRMNTEAFF
TRBJ2-2	.	once	TRBV7-9	TGTGCCAGCAGCCCCCGCGCCGGGGGAACCCGCACCGGGGAGCTGTTTTTT	CASSPRAGGTRTGELFF
TRBJ1-1	.	.	TRBV5-1	TGCGCCAGCAGCAGCTCAGAGTCCTACACTGAAGCTTTCTTT	CASSSSESYTEAFF
TRBJ1-4	.	once	TRBV4-1	TGCGCCAGCAGCCAAGCTCCCGGGGGGAATCATGAAAAACTGTTTTTT	CASSQAPGGNHEKLFF
TRBJ2-1	.	.	TRBV5-1	TGCGCCAGCAGCGACACTAGCAATGAGCAGTTCTTC	CASSDTSNEQFF
TRBJ2-7	.	.	TRBV18	TGTGCCAGCTCACCTGAGCAGCGGGGAGTAGGGGGCGAGCAGTACTTC	CASSPEQRGVGGEQYF
TRBJ2-7	TRBD1	.	TRBV10-3	TGTGCCATCAGGTCCGGGACAGGGTCCCCCTACGAGCAGTACTTC	CAIRSGTGSPYEQYF
TRBJ2-3	.	.	TRBV11-2	TGTGCCAGCAGCCCCAGGGGCCGCCTCACAGATACGCAGTATTTT	CASSPRGRLTDTQYF
TRBJ2-3	TRBD2	.	TRBV9	TGTGCCAGCAGCGCGGGACTAGCGGGCAGCACAGATACGCAGTATTTT	CASSAGLAGSTDTQYF